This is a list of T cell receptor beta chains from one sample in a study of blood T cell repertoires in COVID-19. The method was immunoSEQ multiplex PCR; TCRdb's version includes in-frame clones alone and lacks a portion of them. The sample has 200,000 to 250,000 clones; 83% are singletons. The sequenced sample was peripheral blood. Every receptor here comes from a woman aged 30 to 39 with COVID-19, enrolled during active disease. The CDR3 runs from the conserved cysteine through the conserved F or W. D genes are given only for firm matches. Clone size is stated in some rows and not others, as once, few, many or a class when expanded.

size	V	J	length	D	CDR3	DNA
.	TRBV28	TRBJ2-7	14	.	CASSAGIQSYEQYF	TGTGCCAGCTCGGCGGGAATCCAATCCTACGAGCAGTACTTC
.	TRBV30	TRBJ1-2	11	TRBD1	CAWGQGRTPLF	TGTGCCTGGGGACAGGGCCGAACCCCCCTCTTC
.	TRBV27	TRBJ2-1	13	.	CASIRAGRNEQFF	TGTGCCAGTATTCGGGCGGGACGCAATGAGCAGTTCTTC
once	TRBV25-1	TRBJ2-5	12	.	CASRRGWETQYF	TGTGCCAGCCGCCGAGGGTGGGAGACCCAGTACTTC
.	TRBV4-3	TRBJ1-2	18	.	CASSQAGGLGTPNYGYTF	TGCGCCAGCAGCCAAGCTGGTGGTTTAGGGACACCCAACTATGGCTACACCTTC
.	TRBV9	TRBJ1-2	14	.	CASSVVGVNYGYTF	TGTGCCAGCAGCGTAGTAGGGGTCAACTATGGCTACACCTTC
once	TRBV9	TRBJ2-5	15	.	CASSPRGLPPETQYF	TGTGCCAGCAGCCCGCGGGGACTGCCGCCAGAGACCCAGTACTTC
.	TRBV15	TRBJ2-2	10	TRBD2	CATGEGIVFF	TGTGCCACCGGGGAGGGAATCGTGTTTTTT
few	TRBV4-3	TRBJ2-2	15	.	CASSQRQGGTGELFF	TGCGCCAGCAGCCAACGACAGGGAGGCACCGGGGAGCTGTTTTTT
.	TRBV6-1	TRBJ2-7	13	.	CASSTTGLLEQYF	TGTGCCAGCTCCACGACAGGTCTCCTCGAGCAGTACTTC
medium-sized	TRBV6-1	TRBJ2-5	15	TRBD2	CASSELAGEQETQYF	TGTGCCAGCAGTGAACTAGCGGGGGAGCAAGAGACCCAGTACTTC
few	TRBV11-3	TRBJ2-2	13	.	CASSLSSSGELFF	TGTGCCAGCAGCTTGAGCTCGTCCGGGGAGCTGTTTTTT
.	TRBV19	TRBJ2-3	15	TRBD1	CASSIGHRGADTQYF	TGTGCCAGTAGTATAGGGCACAGGGGAGCAGATACGCAGTATTTT
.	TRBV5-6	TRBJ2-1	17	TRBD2	CASSFPYSGIFQSEQFF	TGTGCCAGCAGCTTCCCGTATAGCGGGATTTTCCAGAGTGAGCAGTTCTTC
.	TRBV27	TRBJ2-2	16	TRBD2	CASSSLAGGPAGELFF	TGTGCCAGCAGCTCCCTAGCGGGGGGGCCGGCCGGGGAGCTGTTTTTT
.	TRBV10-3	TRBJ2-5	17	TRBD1	CAISEEPGGADRETQYF	TGTGCCATCAGTGAGGAACCAGGGGGCGCAGATAGGGAGACCCAGTACTTC
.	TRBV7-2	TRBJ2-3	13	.	CASSQGILDTQYF	TGTGCCAGCAGCCAGGGGATATTAGATACGCAGTATTTT
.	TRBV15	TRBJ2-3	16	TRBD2	CATSRVASGGTDTQYF	TGTGCCACCAGCAGAGTGGCCAGCGGGGGCACAGATACGCAGTATTTT
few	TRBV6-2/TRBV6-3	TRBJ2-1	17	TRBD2	CASSVGLAGGRRFEQFF	TGTGCCAGCAGCGTAGGGCTAGCGGGAGGGAGAAGATTCGAGCAGTTCTTC
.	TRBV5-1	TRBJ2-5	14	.	CASSLGGDQETQYF	TGCGCCAGCAGCTTGGGGGGAGACCAAGAGACCCAGTACTTC
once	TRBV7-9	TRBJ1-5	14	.	CASSMSRSDQPQHF	TGTGCCAGCAGCATGTCTCGGTCGGATCAGCCCCAGCATTTT
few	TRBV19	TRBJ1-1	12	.	CASRYGNTEAFF	TGTGCCAGTAGATACGGGAACACTGAAGCTTTCTTT
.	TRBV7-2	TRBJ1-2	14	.	CASSFLDREYGYTF	TGTGCCAGCAGCTTCTTAGACAGAGAATATGGCTACACCTTC
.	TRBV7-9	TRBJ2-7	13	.	CASSSMTAYEQYF	TGTGCCAGCAGCTCCATGACAGCCTACGAGCAGTACTTC
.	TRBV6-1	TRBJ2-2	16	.	CASSAGSGTNTGELFF	TGTGCCAGCAGTGCAGGTAGCGGAACGAACACCGGGGAGCTGTTTTTT
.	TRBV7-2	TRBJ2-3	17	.	CASSLGLGGGLADTQYF	TGTGCCAGCAGCTTAGGATTGGGGGGAGGTTTGGCAGATACGCAGTATTTT
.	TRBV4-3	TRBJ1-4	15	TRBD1	CASSQVRDSHEKLFF	TGCGCCAGCAGCCAAGTCCGGGACAGTCATGAAAAACTGTTTTTT
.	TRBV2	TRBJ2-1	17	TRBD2	CASTAGVREVGHNEQFF	TGTGCCAGCACCGCGGGTGTACGGGAGGTTGGGCACAATGAGCAGTTCTTC